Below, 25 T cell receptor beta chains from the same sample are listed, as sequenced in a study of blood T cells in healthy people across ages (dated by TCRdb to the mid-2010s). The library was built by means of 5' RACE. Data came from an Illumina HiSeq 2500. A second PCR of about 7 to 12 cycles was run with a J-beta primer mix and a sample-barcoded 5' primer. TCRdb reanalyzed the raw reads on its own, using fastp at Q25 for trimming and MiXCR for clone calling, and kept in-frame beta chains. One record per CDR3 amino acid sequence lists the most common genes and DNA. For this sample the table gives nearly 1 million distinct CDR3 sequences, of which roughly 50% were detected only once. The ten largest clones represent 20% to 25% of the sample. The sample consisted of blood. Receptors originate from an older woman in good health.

The CDR3 spells CASSNPGTFFEQYF. The CDR3 DNA reads as TGCGCCAGCAGTAACCCCGGGACCTTCTTCGAGCAGTACTTC. The gene calls are TRBV10-2 and TRBJ2-4; D is tentatively TRBD1 or TRBD2 (5 bases each). The DNA end is a closer match to TRBJ2-7, so the J assignment may be wrong. Germline V gives CDR1 WSHSY, CDR2 SAAADI. The CDR3 loop spans 14 amino acids.

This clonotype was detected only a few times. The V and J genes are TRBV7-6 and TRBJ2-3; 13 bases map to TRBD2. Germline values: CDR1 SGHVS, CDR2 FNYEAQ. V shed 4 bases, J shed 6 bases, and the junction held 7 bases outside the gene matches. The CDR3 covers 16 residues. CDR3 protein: CASSWTELAGGDTQYF. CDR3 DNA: TGTGCCAGCAGCTGGACGGAACTAGCGGGGGGGGATACGCAGTATTTT.

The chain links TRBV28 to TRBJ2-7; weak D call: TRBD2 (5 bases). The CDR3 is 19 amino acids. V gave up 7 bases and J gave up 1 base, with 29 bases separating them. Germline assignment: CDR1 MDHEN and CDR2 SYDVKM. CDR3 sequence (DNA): TGTGCCAGCAACAGTTTCGCCGTTGACACCTGGAGGAGGTCCTACGAGCAGTACTTC. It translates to CASNSFAVDTWRRSYEQYF.

CDR3 in amino acids: CASRSGTGGLGANVLTF. CDR3 DNA sequence: TGTGCCAGCAGGTCCGGGACAGGGGGTCTTGGGGCCAACGTCCTGACTTTC. The J gene is TRBJ2-6, the V gene TRBV6-6; 11 bases fit TRBD1. V lost 6 bases, J lost 3 bases, and 7 bases stayed unmatched. Germline values: CDR1 MNHNY, CDR2 SVGAGI (reference sequence). The CDR3 consists of 17 residues.

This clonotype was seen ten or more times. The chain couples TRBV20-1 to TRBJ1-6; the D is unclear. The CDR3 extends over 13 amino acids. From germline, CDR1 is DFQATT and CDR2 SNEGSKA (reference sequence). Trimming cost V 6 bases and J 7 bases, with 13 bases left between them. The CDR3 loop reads CSALNPPNSPLHF. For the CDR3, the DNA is TGCAGTGCCCTCAACCCACCCAATTCACCCCTCCACTTT.

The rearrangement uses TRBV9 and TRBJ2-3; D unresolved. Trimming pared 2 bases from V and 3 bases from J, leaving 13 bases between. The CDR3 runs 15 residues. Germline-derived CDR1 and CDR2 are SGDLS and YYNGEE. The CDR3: CASSVGGQITDTQYF. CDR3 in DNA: TGTGCCAGCAGCGTCGGTGGTCAGATAACAGATACGCAGTATTTT. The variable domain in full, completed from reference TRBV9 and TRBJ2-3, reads DSGVTQTPKHLITATGQRVTLRCSPRSGDLSVYWYQQSLDQGLQFLIQYYNGEERAKGNILERFSAQQFPDLHSELNLSSLELGDSALYFCASSVGGQITDTQYFGPGTRLTVL.

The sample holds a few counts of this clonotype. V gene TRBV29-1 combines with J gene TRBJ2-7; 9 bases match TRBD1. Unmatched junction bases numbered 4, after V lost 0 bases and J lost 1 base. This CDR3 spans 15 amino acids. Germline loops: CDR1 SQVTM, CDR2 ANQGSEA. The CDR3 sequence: CSVEEYGTGSYEQYF. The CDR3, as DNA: TGCAGCGTTGAAGAGTATGGGACAGGGTCCTACGAGCAGTACTTC.

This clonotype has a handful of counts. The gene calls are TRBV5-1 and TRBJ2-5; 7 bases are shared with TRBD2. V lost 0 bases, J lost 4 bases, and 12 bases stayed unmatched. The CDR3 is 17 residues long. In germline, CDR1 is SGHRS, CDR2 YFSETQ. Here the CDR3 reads CASSLGPMSGGRETQYF. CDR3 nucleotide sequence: TGCGCCAGCAGCTTGGGACCTATGTCGGGAGGACGAGAGACCCAGTACTTC.

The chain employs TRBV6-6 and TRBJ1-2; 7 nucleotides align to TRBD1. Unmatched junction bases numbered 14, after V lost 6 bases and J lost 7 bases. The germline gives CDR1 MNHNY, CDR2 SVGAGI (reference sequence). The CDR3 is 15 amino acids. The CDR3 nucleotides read TGTGCCAGCAGGGCAGGGGGAGGAGGTAACGGTGGCTACACCTTC. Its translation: CASRAGGGGNGGYTF.

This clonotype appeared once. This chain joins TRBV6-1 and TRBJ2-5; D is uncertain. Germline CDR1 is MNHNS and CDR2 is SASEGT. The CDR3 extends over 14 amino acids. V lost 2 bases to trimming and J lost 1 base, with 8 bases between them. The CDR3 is CASSERRVQETQYF. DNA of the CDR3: TGTGCCAGCAGTGAACGTAGGGTCCAAGAGACCCAGTACTTC.

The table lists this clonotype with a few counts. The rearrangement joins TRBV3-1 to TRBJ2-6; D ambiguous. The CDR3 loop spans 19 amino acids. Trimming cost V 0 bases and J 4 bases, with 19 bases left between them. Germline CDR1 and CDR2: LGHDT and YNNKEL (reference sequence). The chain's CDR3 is CASSQDLGSGMKGANVLTF. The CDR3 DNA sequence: TGTGCCAGCAGCCAAGATCTTGGTTCAGGTATGAAAGGGGCCAACGTCCTGACTTTC. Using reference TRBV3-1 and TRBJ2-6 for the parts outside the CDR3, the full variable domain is DTAVSQTPKYLVTQMGNDKSIKCEQNLGHDTMYWYKQDSKKFLKIMFSYNNKELIINETVPNRFSPKSPDKAHLNLHINSLELGDSAVYFCASSQDLGSGMKGANVLTFGAGSRLTVL.

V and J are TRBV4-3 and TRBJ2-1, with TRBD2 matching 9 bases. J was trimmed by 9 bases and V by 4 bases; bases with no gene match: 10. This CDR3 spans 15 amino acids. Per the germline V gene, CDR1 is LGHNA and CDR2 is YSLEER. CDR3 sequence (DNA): TGCGCCAGCAGCCGGGGGCTAGCGGGAAGTTTTGAGCAGTTCTTC. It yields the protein CASSRGLAGSFEQFF.

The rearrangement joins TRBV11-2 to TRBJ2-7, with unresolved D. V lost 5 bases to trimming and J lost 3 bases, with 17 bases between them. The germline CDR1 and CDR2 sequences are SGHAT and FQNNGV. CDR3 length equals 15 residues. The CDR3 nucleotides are TGTGCCAGCAGCCTTAACAGATCTCCCGGCTACGAGCAGTACTTC. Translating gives CASSLNRSPGYEQYF.

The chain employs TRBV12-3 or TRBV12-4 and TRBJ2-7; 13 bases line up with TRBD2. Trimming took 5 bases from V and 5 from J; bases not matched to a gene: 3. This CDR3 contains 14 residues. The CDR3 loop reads CASSGLAGEHEQYF. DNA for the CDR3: TGTGCCAGCAGTGGACTAGCGGGAGAACACGAGCAGTACTTC.

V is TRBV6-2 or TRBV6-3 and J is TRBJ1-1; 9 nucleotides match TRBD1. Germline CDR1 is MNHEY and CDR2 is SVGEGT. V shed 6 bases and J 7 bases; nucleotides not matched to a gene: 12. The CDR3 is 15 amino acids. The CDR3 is CASSAGTGWIYEAFF. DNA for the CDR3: TGTGCCAGCAGCGCCGGGACAGGGTGGATATATGAAGCTTTCTTT.

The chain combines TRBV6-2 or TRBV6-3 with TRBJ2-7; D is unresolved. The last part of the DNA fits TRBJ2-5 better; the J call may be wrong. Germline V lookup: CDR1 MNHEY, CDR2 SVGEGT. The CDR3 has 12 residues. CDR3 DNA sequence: TGTGCCAGCACCATCTTGGGGGAGACCCAGTACTTC. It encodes CASTILGETQYF.

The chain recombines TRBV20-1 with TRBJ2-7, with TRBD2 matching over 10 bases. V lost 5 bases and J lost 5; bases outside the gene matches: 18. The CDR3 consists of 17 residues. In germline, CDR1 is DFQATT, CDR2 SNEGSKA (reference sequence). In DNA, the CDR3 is TGCAGTGCTCGGCCAGGGCTCCTAGCGGGAGTGGACCACGAGCAGTACTTC. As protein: CSARPGLLAGVDHEQYF.

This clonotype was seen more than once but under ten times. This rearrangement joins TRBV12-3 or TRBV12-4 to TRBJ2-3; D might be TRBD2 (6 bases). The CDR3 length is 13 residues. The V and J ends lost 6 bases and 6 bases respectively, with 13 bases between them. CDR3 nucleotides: TGTGCCAGCAGCCCCCGGAGGGCTGATACGCAGTATTTT. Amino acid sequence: CASSPRRADTQYF.

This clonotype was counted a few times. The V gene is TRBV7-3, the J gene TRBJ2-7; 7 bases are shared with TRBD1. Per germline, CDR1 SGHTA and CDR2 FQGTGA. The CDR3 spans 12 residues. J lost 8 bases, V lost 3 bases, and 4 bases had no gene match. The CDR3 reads CASSFEGGKQYF. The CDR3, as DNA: TGTGCCAGCAGCTTCGAAGGGGGCAAGCAGTACTTC.

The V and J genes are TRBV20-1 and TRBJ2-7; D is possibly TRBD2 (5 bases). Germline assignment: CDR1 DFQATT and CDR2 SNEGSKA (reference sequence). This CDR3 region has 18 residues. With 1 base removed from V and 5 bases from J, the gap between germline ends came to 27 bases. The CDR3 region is CSARGIPLASYDLNEQYF. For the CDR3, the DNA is TGCAGTGCTAGAGGGATCCCCCTGGCTAGCTACGATCTAAACGAGCAGTACTTC.

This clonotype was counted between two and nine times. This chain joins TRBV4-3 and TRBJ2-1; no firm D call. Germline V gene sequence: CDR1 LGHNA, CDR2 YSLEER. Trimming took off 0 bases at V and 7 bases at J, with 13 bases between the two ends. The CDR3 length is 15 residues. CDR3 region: CASSQEWLPSNEQFF. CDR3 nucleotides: TGCGCCAGCAGCCAAGAGTGGCTCCCATCTAATGAGCAGTTCTTC.

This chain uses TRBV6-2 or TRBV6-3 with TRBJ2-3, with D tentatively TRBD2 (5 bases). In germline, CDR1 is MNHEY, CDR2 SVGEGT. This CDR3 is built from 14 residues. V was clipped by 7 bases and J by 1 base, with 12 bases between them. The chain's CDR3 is CASNTDFRTDTQYF. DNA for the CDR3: TGTGCCAGCAACACGGACTTTCGCACAGATACGCAGTATTTT.

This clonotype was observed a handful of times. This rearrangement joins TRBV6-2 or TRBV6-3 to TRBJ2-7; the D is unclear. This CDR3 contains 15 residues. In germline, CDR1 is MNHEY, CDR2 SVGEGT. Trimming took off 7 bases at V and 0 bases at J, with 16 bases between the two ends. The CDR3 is CASIESGRSSYEQYF. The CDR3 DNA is TGTGCCAGCATCGAGTCAGGCAGGAGCTCCTACGAGCAGTACTTC.

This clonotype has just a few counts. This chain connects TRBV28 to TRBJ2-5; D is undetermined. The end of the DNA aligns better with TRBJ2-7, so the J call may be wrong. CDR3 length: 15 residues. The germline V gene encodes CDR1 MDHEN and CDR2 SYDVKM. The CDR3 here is CASSLGRTSPYEQYF. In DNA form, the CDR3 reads TGTGCCAGCAGTTTAGGCAGAACATCCCCGTACGAGCAGTACTTC.

CDR3 region: CASSFGLAEKNEQFF. CDR3 in DNA: TGTGCCAGCAGCTTCGGGCTAGCGGAAAAAAATGAGCAGTTCTTC. The chain uses TRBV11-2 and TRBJ2-1; TRBD2 agrees at 7 bases. CDR1 SGHAT and CDR2 FQNNGV come from the germline V gene. The trim removed 3 bases at V and 7 bases at J, leaving 9 bases unmatched. The CDR3 runs 15 residues. The variable domain in full, completed from reference TRBV11-2 and TRBJ2-1, reads EAGVAQSPRYKIIEKRQSVAFWCNPISGHATLYWYQQILGQGPKLLIQFQNNGVVDDSQLPKDRFSAERLKGVDSTLKIQPAKLEDSAVYLCASSFGLAEKNEQFFGPGTRLTVL.